These 24 T cell receptor beta chains were sequenced from one sample in a study of shared clonotypes between healthy human individuals. Here immunoSEQ multiplex PCR was the method, and the copy in TCRdb shows in-frame clones only, minus some. The table lists more than 2 million clones, nearly 97% of them singletons, with roughly 0.13% in the top ten. Input material: naive CD4+ T cells sorted from blood. Subset of the sample: CD45RA+ positively selected. Receptor source: a man between 18 and 29 years old in good health.

The rearrangement uses TRBV18 and TRBJ2-7; possibly TRBD1 or TRBD2 for D (5 bases each). V lost 0 bases and J lost 7, with 16 bases in between. This CDR3 contains 15 residues. Germline lookup yields CDR1 KGHSH and CDR2 LQKENI. The CDR3 DNA reads as TGTGCCAGCTCACCACCGGGGACCCAGCAAGTGGAGCAGTACTTC. As protein: CASSPPGTQQVEQYF.

The CDR3 here is CASSPPRSTNEKLFF. CDR3 nucleotide sequence: TGTGCCAGCAGTCCCCCGCGGTCAACTAATGAAAAACTGTTTTTT. The chain has TRBV28 and TRBJ1-4; no definite D call. The V gene lost 5 bases and the J gene lost 0 bases, with 10 bases spanning the gap. Germline V gene data show CDR1 as MDHEN and CDR2 as SYDVKM. This CDR3 is 15 amino acids long.

This clone was observed a single time. The chain combines TRBV18 with TRBJ2-1; unclear D gene. This CDR3 region has 18 residues. V lost 3 bases and J lost 7, with 25 bases in between. From germline, CDR1 is KGHSH and CDR2 LQKENI. The CDR3 region is CASSPGLQTHLNTNEQFF. DNA for the CDR3: TGTGCCAGCTCACCTGGTCTCCAAACCCACCTCAATACGAATGAGCAGTTCTTC.

The chain uses TRBV28 and TRBJ2-7, with D possibly matching TRBD1 (6 bases). Trimming left V 10 bases short and J 0 bases short, with 16 bases between. This CDR3 comprises 14 residues. Germline CDR1 MDHEN, CDR2 SYDVKM. The CDR3 region is CATKEGGPSYEQYF. As DNA, the CDR3 is TGTGCCACTAAAGAAGGGGGTCCCTCCTACGAGCAGTACTTC.

This rearrangement joins TRBV19 to TRBJ2-3, with TRBD2 matching over 7 bases. Germline loops: CDR1 LNHDA, CDR2 SQIVND (reference sequence). The CDR3 has 14 residues. Trimming at V came to 5 bases and at J to 3 bases, leaving 5 bases not matched to a gene. This chain's CDR3 is CASSPVGGTDTQYF. CDR3 sequence (DNA): TGTGCCAGTAGTCCCGTGGGGGGGACAGATACGCAGTATTTT.

CDR3: CSVEDERLGRIYGYTF. CDR3 sequence (DNA): TGCAGCGTTGAAGATGAGAGGCTCGGCAGAATATATGGCTACACCTTC. The chain links TRBV29-1 to TRBJ1-2; no firm D call. Between the trimmed V and J ends, which lost 0 bases and 5 bases, there was a span of 19 bases. The V gene's germline CDR1 is SQVTM and CDR2 ANQGSEA. This CDR3 contains 16 residues.

The chain couples TRBV5-1 to TRBJ2-1, with TRBD2 identical over 7 bases. Germline V gene lookup returns CDR1 SGHRS and CDR2 YFSETQ. The CDR3 loop spans 14 amino acids. Losses at the gene ends were 3 bases for V and 1 base for J; bases not matched to a gene: 1. CDR3 residues: CASSSGLSYNEQFF. As DNA, the CDR3 is TGCGCCAGCAGCTCGGGACTATCCTACAATGAGCAGTTCTTC.

The chain combines TRBV2 with TRBJ2-2, with D possibly being TRBD1 or TRBD2 (5 bases each). The CDR3 has 15 residues. Germline loops: CDR1 SNHLY, CDR2 FYNNEI. Deletions cut 2 bases from V and 0 bases from J, with 7 bases between. CDR3 residues: CASSERGANTGELFF. For the CDR3, the DNA is TGTGCCAGCAGTGAACGGGGCGCGAACACCGGGGAGCTGTTTTTT.

The CDR3 bases are TGTGCCAGCAGCGTAGGTGTCAACTCCTATAATTCACCCCTCCACTTT. Translating it yields CASSVGVNSYNSPLHF. The rearrangement links TRBV9 to TRBJ1-6, with no clear D. The V end lost 0 bases, the J end lost 0 bases, and 7 bases lay between the germline ends. Germline V lookup: CDR1 SGDLS, CDR2 YYNGEE. The CDR3 has 16 amino acids. The full variable domain, completed using reference TRBV9 and TRBJ1-6, is DSGVTQTPKHLITATGQRVTLRCSPRSGDLSVYWYQQSLDQGLQFLIQYYNGEERAKGNILERFSAQQFPDLHSELNLSSLELGDSALYFCASSVGVNSYNSPLHFGNGTRLTVT.

Here the CDR3 DNA reads TGTGCCTGGGGGGAAGCCGCTGCTGTAGGCGGCACTGAAGCTTTCTTT. It translates to CAWGEAAAVGGTEAFF. The V and J genes are TRBV30 and TRBJ1-1; D not certain. V was pared by 5 bases and J by 4 bases, with 23 bases between. The germline CDR1 and CDR2 sequences are GTSNPN and SVGIG (reference sequence). The CDR3 is 16 residues long. Using reference TRBV30 and TRBJ1-1 for the parts outside the CDR3, the full variable domain is SQTIHQWPATLVQPVGSPLSLECTVEGTSNPNLYWYRQAAGRGLQLLFYSVGIGQISSEVPQNLSASRPQDRQFILSSKKLLLSDSGFYLCAWGEAAAVGGTEAFFGQGTRLTVV.

The rearrangement links TRBV27 to TRBJ1-1; D possibly corresponds to TRBD1 (5 bases). V was shortened by 0 bases and J by 5 bases, with 13 bases between the two germline ends. The CDR3 runs to 15 residues. Germline V gene data show CDR1 as MNHEY and CDR2 as SMNVEV (reference sequence). CDR3 amino acids: CASSLSRRGGTEAFF. In DNA form, the CDR3 reads TGTGCCAGCAGTTTATCGAGGAGGGGTGGGACTGAAGCTTTCTTT.

V usage is TRBV5-1 and J usage is TRBJ2-5, with 7 bases identical to TRBD1. Germline CDR1 and CDR2: SGHRS and YFSETQ. The CDR3 has 14 amino acids. V lost 3 bases, J lost 3 bases, and 5 bases stayed unmatched. CDR3 in amino acids: CASSWPGTEETQYF. The CDR3 DNA follows: TGCGCCAGCAGCTGGCCAGGGACAGAAGAGACCCAGTACTTC.

J is TRBJ2-5 and V is TRBV5-4; TRBD2 aligns across 10 bases. The CDR3 consists of 14 residues. Germline CDR1 SGHNT, CDR2 YYREEE (reference sequence). The J segment lost 3 bases and the V segment lost 3 bases, leaving 2 bases of the junction unmatched. The CDR3 nucleotides are TGTGCCAGCAGCTGGACTAGCGGTAAAGAGACCCAGTACTTC. It specifies CASSWTSGKETQYF.

CDR3 region: CASSMWGYEQYF. The CDR3, as DNA: TGTGCCAGTAGTATGTGGGGCTACGAGCAGTACTTC. The chain links TRBV19 to TRBJ2-7; D gene uncertain. V was cut by 3 bases and J by 3 bases, with 6 bases left in between. CDR3 size: 12 residues. CDR1 is LNHDA and CDR2 is SQIVND in the germline V gene (reference sequence).

In the case of this clone: This same CDR3 is encoded by further DNA sequences in the sample. V is TRBV5-1 and J is TRBJ2-3; 7 bases agree with TRBD1. The V gene's germline CDR1 is SGHRS and CDR2 YFSETQ. V shed 4 bases and J 1 base; nucleotides not matched to a gene: 3. This CDR3 is built from 14 residues. The CDR3, as DNA: TGCGCCAGCAGCCCTGGACAGGGCACAGATACGCAGTATTTT. Protein: CASSPGQGTDTQYF.

As concerns this clone: This could be a read error, since a much larger clone is one nucleotide away. The sample holds other DNA sequences that translate to the same CDR3. J is TRBJ2-2 and V is TRBV11-2; the D is unclear. This CDR3 has 12 amino acids. V was cut by 1 base and J by 7 bases, with 4 bases left in between. Germline CDR1 is SGHAT and CDR2 is FQNNGV. CDR3 residues: CASSLGVGELFF. CDR3 DNA: TGTGCCAGCAGCTTAGGAGTCGGGGAGCTGTTTTTT.

V gene TRBV18 combines with J gene TRBJ2-7, with D possibly matching TRBD1 (5 bases). Germline CDR1 KGHSH, CDR2 LQKENI. CDR3 length: 12 amino acids. V was trimmed by 4 bases and J by 3 bases, leaving 7 bases between them. CDR3 nucleotides: TGTGCCAGCTCACAGGGGTACTACGAGCAGTACTTC. It specifies CASSQGYYEQYF.

This clone was observed a few times. The CDR3 region has the DNA TGCGCCAGCAGTCAAGATCAGGGGCTGGATTCACCCCTCCACTTT. Protein sequence: CASSQDQGLDSPLHF. V is TRBV23-1 and J is TRBJ1-6; D is possibly TRBD1 (6 bases). TRBV23-1 is given ORF status, its function remaining uncertain. Trimming removed 2 bases from V and 8 bases from J, with 13 bases in between. CDR3 length: 15 residues.

This chain links TRBV15 with TRBJ2-3, with 13 bases lining up with TRBD2. The CDR3 length is 19 residues. V dropped 0 bases and J dropped 8; count of bases not matched to a gene: 14. CDR1 is LNHNV and CDR2 is YYDKDF in the germline V gene (reference sequence). CDR3 in amino acids: CATSRDRRGTSGMMSTQYF. The CDR3 DNA reads as TGTGCCACCAGCAGAGATAGAAGGGGGACTAGCGGGATGATGAGTACGCAGTATTTT.

CDR3 sequence reads: CASSLGEKVGELFF. The CDR3 nucleotides are TGTGCCAGCAGCTTAGGTGAAAAGGTTGGAGAACTGTTTTTT. This sequence joins TRBV11-2 and TRBJ1-4; no reliable D call. V was shortened by 1 base and J by 12 bases, with 15 bases between the two germline ends. CDR3 length: 14 residues. The germline V gene has CDR1 SGHAT and CDR2 FQNNGV.

This rearrangement joins TRBV11-2 to TRBJ2-5, with D perhaps TRBD1 (6 bases). CDR3 length: 15 residues. From germline, CDR1 is SGHAT and CDR2 FQNNGV. V lost 5 bases, J lost 1 base, and 14 bases lay in between. The CDR3 coding sequence is TGTGCCAGCAGCAAAGACTACAGGGTCCAAGAGACCCAGTACTTC. Translating it yields CASSKDYRVQETQYF.

In this sample, this clone turned up once. The genes are TRBV30 and TRBJ1-6, with TRBD1 matching 8 bases. The germline CDR1 and CDR2 sequences are GTSNPN and SVGIG (reference sequence). The length of the CDR3 is 19 residues. The junction had 16 bases not matched to a gene; V was cut back by 2 bases and J by 4 bases. The CDR3 sequence is CAWSLQGALIGIYNSPLHF. The CDR3 region has the DNA TGTGCCTGGAGTTTGCAGGGGGCGCTTATTGGCATATATAATTCACCCCTCCACTTT. Supplemented by reference TRBV30 and TRBJ1-6, the full variable domain reads SQTIHQWPATLVQPVGSPLSLECTVEGTSNPNLYWYRQAAGRGLQLLFYSVGIGQISSEVPQNLSASRPQDRQFILSSKKLLLSDSGFYLCAWSLQGALIGIYNSPLHFGNGTRLTVT.

The CDR3, as DNA: TGCGCCAGTGCTAGCGGCCTTATCCCCTACGAGCAGTACTTC. Protein: CASASGLIPYEQYF. V usage is TRBV10-1 and J usage is TRBJ2-7; 7 nucleotides line up with TRBD2. This CDR3 has 14 residues. Trimming at V came to 9 bases and at J to 2 bases, leaving 10 bases not matched to a gene. The germline V gene encodes CDR1 WNHNN and CDR2 SYGVQD (reference sequence).

The J gene is TRBJ2-7, the V gene TRBV5-4, with 9 bases that match TRBD2. This CDR3 comprises 13 residues. Losses at the gene ends were 0 bases for V and 5 bases for J; bases not matched to a gene: 0. In germline, CDR1 is SGHNT, CDR2 YYREEE (reference sequence). The CDR3 sequence is CASSLASGDEQYF. CDR3 bases: TGTGCCAGCAGCTTGGCTAGCGGGGACGAGCAGTACTTC.